These 5 T cell receptor beta chains were all obtained from the same sample, sequenced in a study of blood T cell repertoires in COVID-19. Sequencing used immunoSEQ multiplex PCR; TCRdb keeps in-frame clones, though not all of them. The sample lists 150,000 to 180,000 clones, over 70% occurring once. Sequencing input: peripheral blood. The receptors originated from a man in his sixties with acute or convalescent COVID-19.

Written as DNA, the CDR3 is TGTGCCAGCAGTCCGGACTCGAGGGAGACCCAGTACTTC. Protein sequence: CASSPDSRETQYF. J is TRBJ2-5 and V is TRBV6-5; maybe TRBD2 (5 bases). This CDR3 comprises 13 residues. Germline CDR1 MNHEY, CDR2 SVGAGI. V was clipped by 5 bases and J by 5 bases, with 12 bases between them.

This chain joins TRBV7-2 and TRBJ2-7; 14 nucleotides align to TRBD2. CDR3 length: 17 residues. Unmatched junction bases numbered 9, after V lost 5 bases and J lost 3 bases. Germline values: CDR1 SGHTA, CDR2 FQGNSA. The CDR3 sequence: CASSPWTSGGFFYEQYF. CDR3 in DNA: TGTGCCAGCAGCCCTTGGACTAGCGGGGGGTTCTTCTACGAGCAGTACTTC.

The chain combines TRBV7-6 with TRBJ2-1, with 8 bases fitting TRBD1. Germline V gene sequence: CDR1 SGHVS, CDR2 FNYEAQ. J gave up 4 bases and V 4 bases, and 6 bases lay outside the gene matches. The CDR3 has 15 residues. The CDR3 loop is CASSSTGEAYNEQFF. The CDR3 DNA reads as TGTGCCAGCAGCTCGACAGGGGAAGCGTACAATGAGCAGTTCTTC.

The gene calls are TRBV19 and TRBJ2-3, with D possibly matching TRBD1 (6 bases). Between the trimmed V and J ends, which lost 5 bases and 3 bases, there was a span of 9 bases. CDR3 size: 13 residues. Looked up from germline, CDR1 is LNHDA and CDR2 is SQIVND (reference sequence). The CDR3 loop is CASSPGQTDTQYF. The CDR3, as DNA: TGTGCCAGTAGTCCCGGACAGACAGATACGCAGTATTTT.

The chain couples TRBV28 to TRBJ2-7; 8 nucleotides agree with TRBD1. The germline CDR1 and CDR2 sequences are MDHEN and SYDVKM. The CDR3 spans 17 residues. The trim removed 6 bases at V and 2 bases at J, leaving 15 bases unmatched. CDR3 DNA sequence: TGTGCCAGCAGCCGCCGGACAGGGTCGGGGAGAGCCTACGAGCAGTACTTC. Translating it yields CASSRRTGSGRAYEQYF.